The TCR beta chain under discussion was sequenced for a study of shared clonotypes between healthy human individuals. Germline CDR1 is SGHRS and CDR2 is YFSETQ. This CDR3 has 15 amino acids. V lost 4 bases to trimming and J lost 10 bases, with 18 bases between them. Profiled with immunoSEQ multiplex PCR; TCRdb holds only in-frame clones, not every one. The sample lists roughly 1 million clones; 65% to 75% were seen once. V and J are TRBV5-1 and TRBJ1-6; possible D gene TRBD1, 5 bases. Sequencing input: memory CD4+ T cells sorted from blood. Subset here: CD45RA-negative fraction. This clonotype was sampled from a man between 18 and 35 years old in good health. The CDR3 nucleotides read TGCGCCAGCAGCCCCGTTGGACATACGGCGTCACCCCTCCACTTT. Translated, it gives CASSPVGHTASPLHF.